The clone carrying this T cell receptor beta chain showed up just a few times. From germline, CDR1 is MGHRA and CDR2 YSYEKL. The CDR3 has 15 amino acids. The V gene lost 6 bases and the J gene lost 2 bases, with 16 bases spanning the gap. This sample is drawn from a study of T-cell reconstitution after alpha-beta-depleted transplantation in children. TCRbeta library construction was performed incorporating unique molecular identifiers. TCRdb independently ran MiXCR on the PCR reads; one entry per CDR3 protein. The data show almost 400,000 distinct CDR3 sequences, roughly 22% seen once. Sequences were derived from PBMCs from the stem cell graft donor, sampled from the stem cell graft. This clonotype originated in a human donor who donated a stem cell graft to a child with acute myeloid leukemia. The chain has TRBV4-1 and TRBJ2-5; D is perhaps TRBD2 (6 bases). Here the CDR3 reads CASSGGRASQETQYF. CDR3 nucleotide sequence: TGCGCCAGCAGTGGGGGGAGAGCGTCTCAAGAGACCCAGTACTTC.